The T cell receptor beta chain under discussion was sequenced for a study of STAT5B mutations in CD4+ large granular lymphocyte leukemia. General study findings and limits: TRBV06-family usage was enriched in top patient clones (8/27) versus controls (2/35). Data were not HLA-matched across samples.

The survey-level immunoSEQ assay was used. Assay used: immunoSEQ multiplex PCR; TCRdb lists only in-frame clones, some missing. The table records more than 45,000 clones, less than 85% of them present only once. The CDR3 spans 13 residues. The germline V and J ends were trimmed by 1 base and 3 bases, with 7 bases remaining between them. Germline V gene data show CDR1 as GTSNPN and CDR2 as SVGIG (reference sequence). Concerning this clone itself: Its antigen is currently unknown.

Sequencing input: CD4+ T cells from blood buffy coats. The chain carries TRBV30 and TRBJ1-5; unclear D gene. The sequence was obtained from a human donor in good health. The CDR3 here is CAWSAGPNQPQHF. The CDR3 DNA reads TGTGCCTGGAGTGCCGGCCCCAATCAGCCCCAGCATTTT. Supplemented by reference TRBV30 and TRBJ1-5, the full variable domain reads SQTIHQWPATLVQPVGSPLSLECTVEGTSNPNLYWYRQAAGRGLQLLFYSVGIGQISSEVPQNLSASRPQDRQFILSSKKLLLSDSGFYLCAWSAGPNQPQHFGDGTRLSIL.